The sequence of this TCR beta chain was determined in a study of blood T cell repertoires in COVID-19. Participant-given clinical history determined each cohort assignment. Profiling relied on immunoSEQ multiplex PCR, and the TCRdb table lists in-frame clones only, not all of them. This sample has about 320,000 clones, with 85% to 95% found just once. This clone came up once. The junction does not match germline at one end; this may be a read error. This CDR3 is built from 13 residues. The sequenced sample was PBMCs or T cells enriched from blood (not recorded which). The receptor's source is a woman aged 25-40 years who had been exposed to COVID-19. This chain uses TRBV12-3 or TRBV12-4 with TRBJ1-3; D is undetermined. CDR3 bases: TGTGCCAGCAGTTCGACCCTCCCGAGGGATGCAGATTTT. Protein sequence: CASSSTLPRDADF.